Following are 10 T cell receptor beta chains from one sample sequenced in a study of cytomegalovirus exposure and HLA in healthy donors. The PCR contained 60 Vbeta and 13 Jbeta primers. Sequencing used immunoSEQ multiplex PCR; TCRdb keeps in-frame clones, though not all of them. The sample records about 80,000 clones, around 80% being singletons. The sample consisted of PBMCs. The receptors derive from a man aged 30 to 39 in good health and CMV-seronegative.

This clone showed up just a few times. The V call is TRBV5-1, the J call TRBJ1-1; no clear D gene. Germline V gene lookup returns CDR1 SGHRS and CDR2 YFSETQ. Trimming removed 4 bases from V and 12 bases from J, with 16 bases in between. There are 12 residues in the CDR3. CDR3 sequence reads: CASSPPPGETFF. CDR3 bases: TGCGCCAGCAGCCCTCCCCCCGGGGAGACTTTCTTT.

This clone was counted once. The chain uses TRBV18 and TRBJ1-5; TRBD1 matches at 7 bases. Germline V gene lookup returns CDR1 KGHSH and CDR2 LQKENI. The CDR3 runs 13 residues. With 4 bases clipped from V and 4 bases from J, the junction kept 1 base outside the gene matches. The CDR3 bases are TGTGCCAGCTCACTGACAGGGAATCAGCCCCAGCATTTT. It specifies CASSLTGNQPQHF. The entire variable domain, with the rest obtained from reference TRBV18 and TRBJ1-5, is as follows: NAGVMQNPRHLVRRRGQEARLRCSPMKGHSHVYWYRQLPEEGLKFMVYLQKENIIDESGMPKERFSAEFPKEGPSILRIQQVVRGDSAAYFCASSLTGNQPQHFGDGTRLSIL.

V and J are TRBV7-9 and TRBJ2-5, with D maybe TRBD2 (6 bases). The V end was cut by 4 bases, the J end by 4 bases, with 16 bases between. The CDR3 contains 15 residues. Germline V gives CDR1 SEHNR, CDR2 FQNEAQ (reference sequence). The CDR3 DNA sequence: TGTGCCAGCAGCTCCGGGGGAATTGGTAGAGAGACCCAGTACTTC. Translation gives CASSSGGIGRETQYF. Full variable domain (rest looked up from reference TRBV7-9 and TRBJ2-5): DTGVSQNPRHKITKRGQNVTFRCDPISEHNRLYWYRQTLGQGPEFLTYFQNEAQLEKSRLLSDRFSAERPKGSFSTLEIQRTEQGDSAMYLCASSSGGIGRETQYFGPGTRLLVL.

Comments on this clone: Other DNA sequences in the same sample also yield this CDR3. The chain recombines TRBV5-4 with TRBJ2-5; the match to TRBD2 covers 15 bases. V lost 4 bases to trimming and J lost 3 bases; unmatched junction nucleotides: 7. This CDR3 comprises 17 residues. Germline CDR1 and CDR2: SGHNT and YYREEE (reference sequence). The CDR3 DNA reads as TGTGCCAGCAGCCCCGGACTAGCGGGGGGGCCCGAAGAGACCCAGTACTTC. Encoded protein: CASSPGLAGGPEETQYF.

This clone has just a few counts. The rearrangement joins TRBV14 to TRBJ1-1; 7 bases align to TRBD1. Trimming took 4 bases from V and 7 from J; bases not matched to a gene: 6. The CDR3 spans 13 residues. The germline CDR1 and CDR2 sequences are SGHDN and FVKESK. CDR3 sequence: CASSRKGALEAFF. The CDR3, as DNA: TGTGCCAGCAGCCGCAAGGGGGCTCTTGAAGCTTTCTTT.

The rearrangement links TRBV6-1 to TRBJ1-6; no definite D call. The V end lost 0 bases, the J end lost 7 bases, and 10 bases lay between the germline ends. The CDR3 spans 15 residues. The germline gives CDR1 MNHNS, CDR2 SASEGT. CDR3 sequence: CASSEALYRNSPLHF. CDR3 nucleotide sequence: TGTGCCAGCAGTGAAGCCTTGTATCGGAATTCACCCCTCCACTTT.

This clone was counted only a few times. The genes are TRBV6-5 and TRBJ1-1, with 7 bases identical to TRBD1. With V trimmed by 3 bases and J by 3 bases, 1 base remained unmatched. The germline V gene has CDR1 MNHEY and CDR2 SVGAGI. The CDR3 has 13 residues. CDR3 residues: CASSYTGDTEAFF. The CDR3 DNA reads TGTGCCAGCAGTTATACAGGGGACACTGAAGCTTTCTTT.

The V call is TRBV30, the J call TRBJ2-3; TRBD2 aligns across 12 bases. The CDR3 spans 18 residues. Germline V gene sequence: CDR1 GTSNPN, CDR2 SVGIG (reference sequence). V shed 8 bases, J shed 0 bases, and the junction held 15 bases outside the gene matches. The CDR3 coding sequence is TGTGCCCAAAAAAAACTAGCGGGGGGACTTCCAAGCACAGATACGCAGTATTTT. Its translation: CAQKKLAGGLPSTDTQYF.

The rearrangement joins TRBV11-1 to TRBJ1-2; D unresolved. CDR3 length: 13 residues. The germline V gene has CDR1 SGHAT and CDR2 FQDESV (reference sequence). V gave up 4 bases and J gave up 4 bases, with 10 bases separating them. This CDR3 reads CASSSRETYGYTF. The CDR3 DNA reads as TGTGCCAGCAGCTCCCGAGAAACCTATGGCTACACCTTC.

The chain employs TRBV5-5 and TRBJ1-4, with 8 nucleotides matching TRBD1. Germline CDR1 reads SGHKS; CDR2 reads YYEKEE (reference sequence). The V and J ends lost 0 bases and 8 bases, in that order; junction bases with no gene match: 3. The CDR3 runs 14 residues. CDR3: CASSLGQGAEKLFF. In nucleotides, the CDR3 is TGTGCCAGCAGCTTGGGGCAGGGGGCGGAAAAACTGTTTTTT.